This is a list of T cell receptor beta chains from one sample in a study of spatial heterogeneity in lung cancer. TCRdb itself ran the 5' RACE reads through MiXCR, one entry per CDR3 protein. Of roughly 54,000 distinct CDR3 sequences listed, 6.5% to 8% are singletons. Sample: PBMCs, taken at surgery. All receptors come from a female donor with early-stage non-small cell lung cancer. Each CDR3 is given with its conserved first and last residue. A D gene is named only where the DNA matches it firmly. Some rows mark clone size as missing; the rest say once, few, many or name a class of expanded clone.

clone_size	v_call	d_call	j_call	cdr3_nt	cdr3_aa
many	TRBV24-1	NA	TRBJ1-5	TGTGCCACCAGTGAATGGGGCGATCAGCCCCAGCATTTT	CATSEWGDQPQHF
many	TRBV7-2	NA	TRBJ1-1	TGTGCCAGCAGCTTAGGGCCCTTAGACATGAACACTGAAGCTTTCTTT	CASSLGPLDMNTEAFF
few	TRBV30	NA	TRBJ2-6	TGTGCCTGCACAGGGCCGAGGCCGTACTCTGGGGCCAACGTCCTGACTTTC	CACTGPRPYSGANVLTF
many	TRBV18	NA	TRBJ1-2	TGTGCCAGCTCACCAGGCCAGAACTATGGCTACACCTTC	CASSPGQNYGYTF
few	TRBV3-1	TRBD1	TRBJ2-2	TGTGCCAGCAGCCTCCGGGACAGGAAGACTTCCGGGGAGCTGTTTTTT	CASSLRDRKTSGELFF
few	TRBV6-5	TRBD2	TRBJ2-3	TGTGCCAGCAGCCCCGAGCGGGGGGCCCGCACAGATACGCAGTATTTT	CASSPERGARTDTQYF
many	TRBV7-2	TRBD1	TRBJ1-5	TGTGCCAGCAGCGTTACAGGGGTTGGAAATCAGCCCCAGCATTTT	CASSVTGVGNQPQHF
NA	TRBV7-2	TRBD1	TRBJ2-1	TGTGCCAGCAGCTTTACGACAGGGGCGTTTAGTGAGCAGTTCTTC	CASSFTTGAFSEQFF
few	TRBV6-2/TRBV6-3	TRBD1	TRBJ2-7	TGTGCCAGCAGTTACCCCGACAGGGGCTACGAGCAGTACTTC	CASSYPDRGYEQYF
few	TRBV7-8	NA	TRBJ1-5	TGTGCCAGCACATCGCGACAGGACAATCAGCCCCAGCATTTT	CASTSRQDNQPQHF
many	TRBV6-2/TRBV6-3	NA	TRBJ1-1	TGTGCCAGCAGTGGAGATTCGAACACTGAAGCTTTCTTT	CASSGDSNTEAFF
many	TRBV9	NA	TRBJ2-2	TGTGCCAGCAGCGTTACTAGCTCCGGGGAGCTGTTTTTT	CASSVTSSGELFF
many	TRBV20-1	TRBD2	TRBJ2-1	TGCAGTGCCCTCGGGACTAGCGGGGTAGACAATGAGCAGTTCTTC	CSALGTSGVDNEQFF
many	TRBV7-3	NA	TRBJ2-3	TGTGCCAGCACCGGGGGGCCGGGAGATACGCAGTATTTT	CASTGGPGDTQYF
NA	TRBV12-3/TRBV12-4	NA	TRBJ1-1	TGTGCCAGCAGCCCATTGGGGGGTGAAGCTTTCTTT	CASSPLGGEAFF
few	TRBV7-9	NA	TRBJ1-1	TGTGCCAGCAGCCTTATTGGGGACACTGAAGCTTTCTTT	CASSLIGDTEAFF
many	TRBV7-2	NA	TRBJ2-1	TGTGCCAGCAGTCCCGGGGGCCGGTACAATGAGCAGTTCTTC	CASSPGGRYNEQFF
many	TRBV6-2/TRBV6-3	TRBD1	TRBJ2-1	TGTGCCAGCAGTCGCGGACAGGGGGGCAATGAGCAGTTCTTC	CASSRGQGGNEQFF
NA	TRBV18	TRBD2	TRBJ2-1	TGTGCCAGCTCACGGGGCAGCGGGGACTACAATGAGCAGTTCTTC	CASSRGSGDYNEQFF
few	TRBV5-1	NA	TRBJ2-5	TGCGCCAGCAGCCGCGACGTTTCGATAGGAGAGACCCAGTACTTC	CASSRDVSIGETQYF
NA	TRBV9	NA	TRBJ2-3	TGTGCCAGCAGCGTAGGGGGTATGGTAGCAGATACGCAGTATTTT	CASSVGGMVADTQYF
few	TRBV11-1	NA	TRBJ2-2	TGTGCCAGCAGCTTAGTCGGGCAGGGATTTGACGGGGAGCTGTTTTTT	CASSLVGQGFDGELFF
NA	TRBV7-9	NA	TRBJ1-6	TGTGCCAGCAGACAGGACAATCCTTATAATTCACCCCTCCACTTT	CASRQDNPYNSPLHF
few	TRBV7-9	NA	TRBJ2-3	TGTGCCAGCAGCTTAGACAGCATTACAGATACGCAGTATTTT	CASSLDSITDTQYF
NA	TRBV4-3	NA	TRBJ2-6	TGCGCCAGCAGCCAATCAGGGTCCGGGACTGGGGCCAACGTCCTGACTTTC	CASSQSGSGTGANVLTF
many	TRBV4-1	NA	TRBJ2-7	TGCGCCAGCAGCCAAGATATGATCAGCTCCTACGAGCAGTACTTC	CASSQDMISSYEQYF
NA	TRBV7-2	TRBD2	TRBJ2-1	TGTGCCAGCAGCTTAGGTGCGGGGGGGTACAATGAGCAGTTCTTC	CASSLGAGGYNEQFF
NA	TRBV7-2	TRBD2	TRBJ2-3	TGTGCCAGCTCTATCAGCGGGGGTTGGGCAGATACGCAGTATTTT	CASSISGGWADTQYF
few	TRBV9	NA	TRBJ2-7	TGTGCCAGCAGCGTTGCGGGATGGAGCTCCTACGAGCAGTACTTC	CASSVAGWSSYEQYF
many	TRBV28	TRBD2	TRBJ2-3	TGTGCCAGCAGATTAGCGGGGGGACCCACAGATACGCAGTATTTT	CASRLAGGPTDTQYF
few	TRBV6-6	NA	TRBJ1-5	TGTGCCAGCAGTTACTCGCCAGGAGATCAGCCCCAGCATTTT	CASSYSPGDQPQHF
many	TRBV30	NA	TRBJ2-1	TGTGCCTGGAGTCCGGACTTGCACAATGAGCAGTTCTTC	CAWSPDLHNEQFF
NA	TRBV20-1	TRBD1	TRBJ1-2	TGCAGTGCTCTGGACAGGGATAGCTTGGTCGCTGGAGGCTACACCTTC	CSALDRDSLVAGGYTF
few	TRBV24-1	NA	TRBJ1-4	TGTGCCACCACAGGCCGAGAAAAACTGTTTTTT	CATTGREKLFF
NA	TRBV4-1	NA	TRBJ2-4	TGCGCCAGCAGCCAAGATGGCAGTAGAAACATTCAGTACTTC	CASSQDGSRNIQYF
NA	TRBV6-5	NA	TRBJ2-1	TGTGCCAGCAGTAGGACAACATTCAATGAGCAGTTCTTC	CASSRTTFNEQFF
medium-sized	TRBV7-8	TRBD1	TRBJ2-5	TGTGCCAGCAGTGTAACGGACAGGGGGGAGACCCAGTACTTC	CASSVTDRGETQYF
NA	TRBV2	NA	TRBJ2-3	TGTGCCAGCCCGGGGGGCCGAACCACAGATACGCAGTATTTT	CASPGGRTTDTQYF
many	TRBV7-2	TRBD1	TRBJ1-1	TGTGCCAGCAGCCCCGGACAGGGCGGCGCTTTCTTT	CASSPGQGGAFF
many	TRBV15	NA	TRBJ2-7	TGTGCCACCAGCAGAGACAACAGAGCCTACGAGCAGTACTTC	CATSRDNRAYEQYF